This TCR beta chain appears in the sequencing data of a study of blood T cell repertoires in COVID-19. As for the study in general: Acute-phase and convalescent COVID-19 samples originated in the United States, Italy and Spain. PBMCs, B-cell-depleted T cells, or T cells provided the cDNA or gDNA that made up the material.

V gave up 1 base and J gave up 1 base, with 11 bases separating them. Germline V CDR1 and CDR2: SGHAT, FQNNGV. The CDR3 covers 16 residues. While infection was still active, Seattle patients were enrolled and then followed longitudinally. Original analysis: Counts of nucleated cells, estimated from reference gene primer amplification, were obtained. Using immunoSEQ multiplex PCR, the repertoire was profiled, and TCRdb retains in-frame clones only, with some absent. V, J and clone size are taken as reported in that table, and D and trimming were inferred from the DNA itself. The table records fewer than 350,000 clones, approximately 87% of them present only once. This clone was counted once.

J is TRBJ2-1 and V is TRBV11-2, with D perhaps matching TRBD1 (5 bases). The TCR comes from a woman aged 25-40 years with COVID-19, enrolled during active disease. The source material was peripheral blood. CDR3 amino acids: CASSLGIGVSYNEQFF. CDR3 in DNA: TGTGCCAGCAGCTTAGGGATAGGGGTATCCTACAATGAGCAGTTCTTC.